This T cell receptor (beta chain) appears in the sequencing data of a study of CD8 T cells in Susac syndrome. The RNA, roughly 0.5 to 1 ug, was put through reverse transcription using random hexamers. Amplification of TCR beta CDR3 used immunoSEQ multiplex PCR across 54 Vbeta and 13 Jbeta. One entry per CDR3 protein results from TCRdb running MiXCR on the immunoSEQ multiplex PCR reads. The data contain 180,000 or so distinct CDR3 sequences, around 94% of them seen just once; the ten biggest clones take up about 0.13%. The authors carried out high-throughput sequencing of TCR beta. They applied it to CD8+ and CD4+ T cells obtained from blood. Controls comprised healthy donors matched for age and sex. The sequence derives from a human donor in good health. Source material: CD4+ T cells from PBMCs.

CDR3 residues: CASSQGTGETEAFF. DNA for the CDR3: TGTGCCAGCAGCCAAGGGACAGGGGAGACTGAAGCTTTCTTT. This chain links TRBV3-1 with TRBJ1-1, with 9 bases matching TRBD1. Germline loops: CDR1 LGHDT, CDR2 YNNKEL (reference sequence). The CDR3 consists of 14 residues. V gave up 1 base and J gave up 5 bases; unmatched junction bases: 2.